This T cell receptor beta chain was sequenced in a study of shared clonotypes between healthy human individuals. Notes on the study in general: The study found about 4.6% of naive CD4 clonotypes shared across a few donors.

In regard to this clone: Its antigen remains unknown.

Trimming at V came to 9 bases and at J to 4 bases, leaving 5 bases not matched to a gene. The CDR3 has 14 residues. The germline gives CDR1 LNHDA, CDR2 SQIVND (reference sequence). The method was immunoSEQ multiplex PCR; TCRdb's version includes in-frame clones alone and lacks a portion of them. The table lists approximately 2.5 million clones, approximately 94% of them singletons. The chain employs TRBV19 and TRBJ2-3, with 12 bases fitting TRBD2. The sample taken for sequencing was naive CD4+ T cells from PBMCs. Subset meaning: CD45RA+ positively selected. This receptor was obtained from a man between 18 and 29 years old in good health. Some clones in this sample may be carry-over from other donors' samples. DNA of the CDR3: TGTGCCAGCAGGACTAGCGGGAATTCAGATACGCAGTATTTT. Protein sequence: CASRTSGNSDTQYF.